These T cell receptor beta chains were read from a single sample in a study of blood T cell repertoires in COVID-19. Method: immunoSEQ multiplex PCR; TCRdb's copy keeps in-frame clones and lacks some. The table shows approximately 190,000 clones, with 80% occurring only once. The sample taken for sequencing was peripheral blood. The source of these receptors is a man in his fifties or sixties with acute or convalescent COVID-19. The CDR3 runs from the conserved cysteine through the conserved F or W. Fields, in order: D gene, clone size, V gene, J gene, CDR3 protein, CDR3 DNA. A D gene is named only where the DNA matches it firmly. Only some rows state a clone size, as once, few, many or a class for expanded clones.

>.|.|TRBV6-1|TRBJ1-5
CASSDSRLGPINQPQHF
TGTGCCAGCAGTGATTCTCGTTTGGGGCCTATCAATCAGCCCCAGCATTTT
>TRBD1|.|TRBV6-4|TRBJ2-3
CAVEGGDTDTQYF
TGTGCCGTTGAAGGGGGCGACACAGATACGCAGTATTTT
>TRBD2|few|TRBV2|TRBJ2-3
CASGLAGVTDTQYF
TGTGCCAGCGGCCTAGCGGGAGTTACCGATACGCAGTATTTT
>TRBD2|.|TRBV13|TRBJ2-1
CASSISRLAGEGGNEQFF
TGTGCCAGCAGCATCTCTCGACTAGCGGGAGAAGGAGGGAATGAGCAGTTCTTC
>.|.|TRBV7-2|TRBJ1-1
CASSLVEGTEAFF
TGTGCCAGCAGCTTAGTTGAGGGAACTGAAGCTTTCTTT
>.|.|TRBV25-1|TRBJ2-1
CASSESGVNEQFF
TGTGCCAGCAGTGAATCGGGGGTCAATGAGCAGTTCTTC
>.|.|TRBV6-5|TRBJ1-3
CASRGGGLGNTIYF
TGTGCCAGCAGAGGCGGCGGATTAGGAAACACCATATATTTT
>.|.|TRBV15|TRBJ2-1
CATSRGWDYEQFF
TGTGCCACCAGCAGAGGGTGGGACTATGAGCAGTTCTTC
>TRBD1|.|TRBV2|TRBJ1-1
CASSSDRGNTEAFF
TGTGCCAGCAGTTCCGACAGGGGGAACACTGAAGCTTTCTTT
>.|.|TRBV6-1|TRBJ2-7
CASSEGGASYEQYF
TGTGCCAGCAGTGAAGGCGGTGCCTCCTACGAGCAGTACTTC
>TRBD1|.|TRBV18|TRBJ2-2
CASSRTWDRVTKTNTGELFF
TGTGCCAGCTCACGGACCTGGGACAGGGTGACGAAAACGAACACCGGGGAGCTGTTTTTT
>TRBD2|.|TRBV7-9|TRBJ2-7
CASRSPGLAVEQYF
TGTGCCAGCAGGTCACCGGGACTAGCGGTTGAGCAGTACTTC
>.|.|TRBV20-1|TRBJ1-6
CSASLKGRGADSPLHF
TGCAGTGCTAGTCTTAAAGGAAGGGGCGCCGATTCACCCCTCCACTTT
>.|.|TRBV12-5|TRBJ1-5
CASGFYQSRHNQPQHF
TGTGCTAGTGGTTTCTACCAATCCAGACACAATCAGCCCCAGCATTTT
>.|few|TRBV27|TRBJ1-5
CASSLSGSHQPQHF
TGTGCCAGCAGTTTATCGGGGAGTCATCAGCCCCAGCATTTT
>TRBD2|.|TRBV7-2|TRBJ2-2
CASSPSGTSLGRELFF
TGTGCCAGCAGCCCATCCGGGACTAGTCTAGGAAGGGAGCTGTTTTTT
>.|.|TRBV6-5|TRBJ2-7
CASLATSSYEQYF
TGTGCCAGCCTGGCGACTAGCTCCTACGAGCAGTACTTC
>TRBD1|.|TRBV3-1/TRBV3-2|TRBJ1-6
CASSQVDRASPLHF
TGTGCCAGCAGCCAAGTGGACAGGGCTTCACCCCTCCACTTT
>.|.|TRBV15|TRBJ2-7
CATSGRVVLSYEQYF
TGTGCCACCAGCGGAAGAGTAGTACTATCCTACGAGCAGTACTTC
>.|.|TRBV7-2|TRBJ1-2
CASSLGLGDGGYTF
TGTGCCAGCAGCTTAGGTCTAGGGGATGGCGGCTACACCTTC
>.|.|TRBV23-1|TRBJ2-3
CASSQGAGTDTQYF
TGCGCCAGCAGTCAGGGGGCCGGCACAGATACGCAGTATTTT
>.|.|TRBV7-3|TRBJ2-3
CASSLTGGDRTDTQYF
TGTGCCAGCAGCTTAACAGGAGGGGACCGCACAGATACGCAGTATTTT
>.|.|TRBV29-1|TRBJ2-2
CSGGSGFGELFF
TGCAGCGGTGGATCAGGCTTCGGGGAGCTGTTTTTT
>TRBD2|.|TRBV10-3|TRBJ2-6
CATRSTGLAGGGGANVLTF
TGTGCCACGAGATCGACGGGACTAGCGGGAGGTGGTGGGGCCAACGTCCTGACTTTC
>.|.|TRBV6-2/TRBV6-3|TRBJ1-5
CASSYLVGAGVGLYQPQHF
TGTGCCAGCAGTTACCTTGTCGGAGCAGGGGTAGGCCTATATCAGCCCCAGCATTTT
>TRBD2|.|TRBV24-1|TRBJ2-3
CATSDFGGSVNTQYF
TGTGCCACCAGTGATTTCGGCGGGAGTGTAAATACGCAGTATTTT
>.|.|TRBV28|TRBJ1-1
CASTLPLLSAEAFF
TGTGCCAGCACCCTACCCTTATTGAGCGCTGAAGCTTTCTTT
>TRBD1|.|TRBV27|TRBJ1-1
CASSLRYRDRGRISEAFF
TGTGCCAGCAGTTTACGATATCGGGACAGGGGGCGTATCTCTGAAGCTTTCTTT
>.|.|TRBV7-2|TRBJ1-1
CASSFPGAHSEAFF
TGTGCCAGCAGCTTCCCGGGAGCCCACTCTGAAGCTTTCTTT
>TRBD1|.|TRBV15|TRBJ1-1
CATSRYTGGTEAFF
TGTGCCACCAGCAGATATACAGGGGGCACTGAAGCTTTCTTT
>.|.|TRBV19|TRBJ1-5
CASSPPGHRNQPQHF
TGTGCCAGTAGTCCTCCGGGACATAGGAATCAGCCCCAGCATTTT
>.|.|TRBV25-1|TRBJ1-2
CASSQRDGFYGYTF
TGTGCCAGCAGTCAGCGGGACGGATTCTATGGCTACACCTTC
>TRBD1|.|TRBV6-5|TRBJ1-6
CASSYTRDSNSPLHF
TGTGCCAGCAGTTACACTCGGGACAGCAATTCACCCCTCCACTTT
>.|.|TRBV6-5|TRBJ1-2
CASSYRGLGGYTF
TGTGCCAGCAGTTACAGGGGATTGGGCGGCTACACCTTC
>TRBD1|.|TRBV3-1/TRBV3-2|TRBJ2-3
CASSQLDGQGTQYF
TGTGCCAGCAGCCAGCTCGATGGACAGGGGACGCAGTATTTT
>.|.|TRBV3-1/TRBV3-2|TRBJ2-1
CASSRGGPYNEQFF
TGTGCCAGCAGCCGGGGGGGGCCATACAATGAGCAGTTCTTC
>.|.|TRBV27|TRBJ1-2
CASSPSTGAPNYGYTF
TGTGCCAGCAGTCCCTCAACTGGGGCGCCTAACTATGGCTACACCTTC
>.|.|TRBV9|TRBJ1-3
CASSVSSGNTIYF
TGTGCCAGCAGCGTTAGCAGTGGAAACACCATATATTTT
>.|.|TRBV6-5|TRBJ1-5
CASSYSQYSNQPQHF
TGTGCCAGCAGTTACAGTCAGTATAGCAATCAGCCCCAGCATTTT